The rows below give T cell receptor beta chains drawn from one sample of a study of T cells after yellow fever vaccination. TCRdb re-called the 5' RACE reads with MiXCR, one entry per CDR3 protein. Among 20,000 to 25,000 distinct CDR3 sequences listed, 4% to 6% were seen once. Specimen: PBMCs, either bulk or a sorted T-cell subset (CD4+, CD8+, memory, or dextramer-sorted; not recorded which), collected roughly 47 days after the first yellow fever vaccination. Receptors were obtained from a man between 18 and 35 years old who received the YFV17D yellow fever vaccine. CDR3s include the opening cysteine and the closing phenylalanine or tryptophan. D genes are given only for firm matches. Some rows have no size entry. The others give once, few or many, or a class for an expanded clone.

clone size | J gene | V gene | D gene | CDR3 protein | CDR3 DNA
many | TRBJ1-5 | TRBV5-6 | - | CASNKKNQPQHF | TGTGCCAGCAACAAGAAGAATCAGCCCCAGCATTTT
many | TRBJ1-4 | TRBV7-9 | - | CASSLGAQRLFF | TGTGCCAGCAGCTTGGGGGCTCAGCGGCTGTTTTTT
many | TRBJ2-3 | TRBV15 | TRBD1 | CATSSRQGADTQYF | TGTGCCACCAGCAGTAGACAGGGGGCAGATACGCAGTATTTT
few | TRBJ2-7 | TRBV30 | - | CAWGAAYEQYF | TGTGCCTGGGGGGCTGCCTACGAGCAGTACTTC
few | TRBJ1-1 | TRBV7-2 | - | CASSPGPSQGAFF | TGTGCCAGCAGCCCTGGGCCTTCCCAGGGAGCTTTCTTT
few | TRBJ2-1 | TRBV24-1 | - | CATSPASREQFF | TGTGCCACCAGCCCCGCCAGTCGTGAGCAGTTCTTC
many | TRBJ2-5 | TRBV20-1 | - | CSADEGAGETQYF | TGCAGTGCTGACGAGGGGGCGGGGGAGACCCAGTACTTC
many | TRBJ1-5 | TRBV6-5 | - | CASSLTGRENPQHF | TGTGCCAGCAGTCTCACGGGGAGGGAGAATCCCCAGCATTTT
many | TRBJ1-3 | TRBV7-2 | - | CASSVMSRLGNTIYF | TGTGCCAGCAGCGTAATGAGCAGGCTCGGAAACACCATATATTTT
many | TRBJ2-1 | TRBV5-1 | - | CASSLAVSRGNEQFF | TGCGCCAGCAGCTTGGCAGTTTCTCGAGGTAATGAGCAGTTCTTC
many | TRBJ2-5 | TRBV5-1 | - | CASSLGPEGGDQETQYF | TGCGCCAGCAGCTTGGGTCCCGAGGGGGGAGACCAAGAGACCCAGTACTTC
many | TRBJ2-1 | TRBV4-1 | TRBD2 | CASSHGLAGGNEQFF | TGCGCCAGCAGCCACGGACTAGCGGGGGGAAATGAGCAGTTCTTC
many | TRBJ2-3 | TRBV4-1 | - | CASSQESTDTQYF | TGCGCCAGCAGCCAAGAAAGCACAGATACGCAGTATTTT
many | TRBJ1-1 | TRBV20-1 | - | CSARAGAGNTEAFF | TGCAGTGCTAGAGCCGGCGCGGGCAACACTGAAGCTTTCTTT
many | TRBJ2-2 | TRBV24-1 | TRBD2 | CATSGPTSGGDTGELFF | TGTGCCACCAGTGGCCCGACTAGCGGGGGTGACACCGGGGAGCTGTTTTTT
many | TRBJ2-5 | TRBV6-5 | TRBD1 | CASSLQGPRERETQYF | TGTGCCAGCAGTTTACAGGGGCCGAGGGAAAGGGAGACCCAGTACTTC
many | TRBJ1-4 | TRBV6-5 | TRBD1 | CASTLGQGGNEKLFF | TGTGCCAGCACTCTAGGACAGGGGGGCAATGAAAAACTGTTTTTT
many | TRBJ1-2 | TRBV14 | - | CASSQDQRGVRSYGYTF | TGTGCCAGCAGCCAAGATCAGAGAGGGGTACGAAGCTATGGCTACACCTTC
many | TRBJ2-1 | TRBV7-6 | TRBD1 | CASSYQGARSLDEQFF | TGTGCCAGCAGTTATCAGGGGGCGCGGTCCTTAGATGAGCAGTTCTTC
many | TRBJ1-6 | TRBV7-2 | - | CASSLVQGNSPLHF | TGTGCCAGCAGCTTAGTCCAGGGTAATTCACCCCTCCACTTT
many | TRBJ2-3 | TRBV4-3 | TRBD2 | CASTRVAGVRDTQYF | TGCGCCAGCACGAGGGTGGCGGGGGTTAGAGATACGCAGTATTTT
many | TRBJ1-2 | TRBV11-1 | TRBD1 | CASSPGTGIAYGYTF | TGTGCCAGCAGCCCCGGGACAGGGATCGCCTATGGCTACACCTTC
medium-sized | TRBJ2-1 | TRBV2 | - | CASSGPYNEQFF | TGTGCCAGCAGTGGACCCTACAATGAGCAGTTCTTC
many | TRBJ1-5 | TRBV4-1 | - | CASSPLGAGNSNQPQHF | TGCGCCAGCAGCCCTCTAGGGGCCGGAAATAGCAATCAGCCCCAGCATTTT
many | TRBJ1-1 | TRBV20-1 | - | CSAIGGEKAFF | TGCAGTGCTATCGGGGGAGAAAAAGCTTTCTTT
many | TRBJ2-7 | TRBV6-2/TRBV6-3 | TRBD1 | CASSGGQVRYEQYF | TGTGCCAGCAGTGGCGGACAGGTCCGATACGAGCAGTACTTC
many | TRBJ2-5 | TRBV18 | TRBD2 | CASSPPTSGGETQYF | TGTGCCAGCTCACCACCGACTAGCGGGGGGGAGACCCAGTACTTC
many | TRBJ2-1 | TRBV11-2 | - | CASSLDRGSLNNEQFF | TGTGCCAGCAGCTTAGATAGGGGCTCGCTCAACAATGAGCAGTTCTTC
many | TRBJ1-3 | TRBV11-2 | TRBD1 | CASTRGPGNTIYF | TGTGCCAGTACTAGGGGGCCTGGAAACACCATATATTTT
few | TRBJ2-1 | TRBV7-2 | TRBD2 | CASSLGGLAEQFF | TGTGCCAGCAGCTTAGGGGGACTAGCAGAGCAGTTCTTC
many | TRBJ2-3 | TRBV10-3 | - | CATLAYSTDTQYF | TGTGCCACGCTAGCATATAGCACAGATACGCAGTATTTT
many | TRBJ2-2 | TRBV2 | - | CATLSGTTNTGELFF | TGTGCCACACTATCCGGGACAACGAACACCGGGGAGCTGTTTTTT
many | TRBJ2-3 | TRBV7-2 | TRBD2 | CASSLGVAGGTDTQYF | TGTGCCAGCAGCTTAGGGGTAGCGGGGGGCACAGATACGCAGTATTTT
many | TRBJ1-4 | TRBV7-6 | TRBD1 | CASSSWTGGNEKLFF | TGTGCCAGCAGCTCTTGGACAGGGGGGAATGAAAAACTGTTTTTT
many | TRBJ1-5 | TRBV29-1 | TRBD1 | CSVAGSQGGQPQHF | TGCAGCGTTGCCGGGAGTCAGGGGGGGCAGCCCCAGCATTTT
many | TRBJ1-1 | TRBV2 | - | CASSADGNTEAFF | TGTGCCAGCAGCGCGGACGGGAACACTGAAGCTTTCTTT
many | TRBJ1-6 | TRBV2 | - | CASFTGNSPLHF | TGTGCCAGTTTTACGGGGAATTCACCCCTCCACTTT
many | TRBJ2-1 | TRBV7-9 | - | CASSSRGGTYNEQFF | TGTGCCAGCAGCTCCCGGGGCGGAACCTACAATGAGCAGTTCTTC
many | TRBJ1-4 | TRBV20-1 | - | CSAPWGGTEKLFF | TGCAGTGCCCCCTGGGGGGGAACCGAAAAACTGTTTTTT
many | TRBJ2-7 | TRBV20-1 | - | CSARQGQYEQYF | TGCAGTGCTAGGCAGGGACAATACGAGCAGTACTTC
many | TRBJ1-5 | TRBV6-5 | - | CASSYRGPSYNQPQHF | TGTGCCAGCAGTTATAGGGGCCCCTCATATAATCAGCCCCAGCATTTT
- | TRBJ2-4 | TRBV6-5 | TRBD1 | CASSYGHGQGRAKNIQYF | TGTGCCAGCAGTTACGGACACGGACAGGGAAGGGCCAAAAACATTCAGTACTTC
medium-sized | TRBJ2-7 | TRBV7-9 | - | CASSNRYEQYF | TGTGCCAGCAGTAACCGTTACGAGCAGTACTTC
many | TRBJ2-1 | TRBV14 | TRBD2 | CASSQVWRGGSYSYNEQFF | TGTGCCAGCAGCCAAGTTTGGCGGGGGGGCTCGTACTCCTACAATGAGCAGTTCTTC
few | TRBJ2-7 | TRBV18 | - | CASSPGIVEYEQYF | TGTGCCAGCTCACCGGGGATTGTGGAGTACGAGCAGTACTTC
many | TRBJ2-3 | TRBV4-3 | TRBD2 | CASSREAGGHPDTQYF | TGCGCCAGCAGCCGAGAAGCGGGGGGGCATCCAGATACGCAGTATTTT